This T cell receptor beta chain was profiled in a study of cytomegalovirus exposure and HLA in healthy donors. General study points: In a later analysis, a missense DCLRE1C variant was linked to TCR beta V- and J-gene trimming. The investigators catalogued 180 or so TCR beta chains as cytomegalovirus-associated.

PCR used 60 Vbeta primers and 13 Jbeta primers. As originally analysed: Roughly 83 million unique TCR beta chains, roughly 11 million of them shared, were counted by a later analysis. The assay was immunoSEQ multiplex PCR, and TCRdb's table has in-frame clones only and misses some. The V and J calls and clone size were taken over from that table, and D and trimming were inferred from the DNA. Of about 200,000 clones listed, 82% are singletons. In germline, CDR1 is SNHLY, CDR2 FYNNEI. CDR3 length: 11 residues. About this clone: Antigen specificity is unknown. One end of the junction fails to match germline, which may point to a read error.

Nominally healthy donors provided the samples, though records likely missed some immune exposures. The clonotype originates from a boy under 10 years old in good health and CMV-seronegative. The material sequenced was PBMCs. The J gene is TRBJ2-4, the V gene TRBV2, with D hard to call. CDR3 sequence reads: CASSELNSQYF. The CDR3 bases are TGTGCCAGCAGTGAATTAAACAGTCAGTACTTC.